This TCR beta chain was sequenced during a study of T cell responses to AZD1222 COVID-19 vaccine. In the case of this clone: The antigen remains unidentified.

Study-wide results and caveats: Clonal diversity was possibly underestimated, and the donors were mostly white British, with more females.

CDR3 length: 20 residues. Trimming at V came to 4 bases and at J to 2 bases, leaving 19 bases not matched to a gene. Germline V gene data show CDR1 as MNHEY and CDR2 as SVGEGT. Sequencing was performed with immunoSEQ multiplex PCR; in TCRdb, only in-frame clones are kept and a portion is missing. The sample consists of 140,000 or so clones, approximately 90% of them appearing once. J is TRBJ2-3 and V is TRBV6-2 or TRBV6-3, with 9 positions matching TRBD2. Source: peripheral blood, taken on day 0 of AZD1222 vaccination. The sequence came from an adult in good health. The DNA for the CDR3 is TGTGCCAGCAGTTCTCCTCGCGGGGGGGCCTCCTCAACCGTCACAGATACGCAGTATTTT. Its protein product is CASSSPRGGASSTVTDTQYF.